This T cell receptor beta chain was captured by sequencing in a study of control samples from healthy donors and cancer patients. The CDR3 consists of 16 residues. V shed 5 bases, J shed 7 bases, and the junction held 13 bases outside the gene matches. CDR1 is MNHEY, CDR2 SMNVEV, per germline (reference sequence). Generated by immunoSEQ multiplex PCR, the TCRdb table keeps only in-frame clones and is missing some. The sample includes about 190,000 clones. The sample taken for sequencing was blood. V usage is TRBV27 and J usage is TRBJ1-1, with 10 bases identical to TRBD1. This receptor was obtained from a young woman in good health. DNA for the CDR3: TGTGCCAGCAGTCCGCGGCTGGGGACAGGGGCAGTTGAAGCTTTCTTT. Its translation: CASSPRLGTGAVEAFF.